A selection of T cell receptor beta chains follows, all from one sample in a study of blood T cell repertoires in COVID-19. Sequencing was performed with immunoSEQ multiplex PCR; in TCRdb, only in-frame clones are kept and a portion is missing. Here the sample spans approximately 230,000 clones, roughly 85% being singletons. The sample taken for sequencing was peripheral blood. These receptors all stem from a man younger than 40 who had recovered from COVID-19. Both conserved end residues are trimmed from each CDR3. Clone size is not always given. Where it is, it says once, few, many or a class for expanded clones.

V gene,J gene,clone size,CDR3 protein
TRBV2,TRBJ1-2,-,ASRGGTGGQIINYGYT
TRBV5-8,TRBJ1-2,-,ASSYNWDSRYGYT
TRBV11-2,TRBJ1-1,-,ASSQDRTHTEAF
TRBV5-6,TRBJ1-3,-,ASSLSGGSGNTIY
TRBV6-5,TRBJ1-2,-,ATPPRENYGYT
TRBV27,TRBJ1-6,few,ASSLKGSGRDSPLH
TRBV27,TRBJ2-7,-,ASRNSTLAKQY
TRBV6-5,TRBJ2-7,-,ASTRRGGGGHEQY
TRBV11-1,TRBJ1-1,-,ASSSNIGLPNTEAF
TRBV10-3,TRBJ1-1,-,AISVNSRTVNTEAF
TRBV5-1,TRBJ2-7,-,ASSLGTGRTYEQY
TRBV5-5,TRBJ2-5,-,ASSWGQGDGETQY
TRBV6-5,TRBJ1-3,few,ASSYSSSGNTIY
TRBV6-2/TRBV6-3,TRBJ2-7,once,ASSPALEQY
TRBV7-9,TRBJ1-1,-,ASSLDYSTNTEAF
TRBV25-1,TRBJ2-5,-,ASSGLYRAGETQY
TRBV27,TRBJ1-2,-,ASARGSYGYT
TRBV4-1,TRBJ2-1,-,ASSQERAGGWYNEQF
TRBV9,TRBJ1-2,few,ASSVQGVGGYGYT
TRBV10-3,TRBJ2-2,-,AISDPGLAGAMNTGELF
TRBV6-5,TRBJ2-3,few,ASSASGGFTDTQY
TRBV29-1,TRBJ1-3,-,SVEDSGLGNTIY
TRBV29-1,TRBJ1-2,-,SVEFWNSYGYT
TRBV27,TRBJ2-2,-,ASSLAAGLYTGELF
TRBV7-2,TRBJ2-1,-,ASRGAFSYNEQF
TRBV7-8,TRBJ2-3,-,ASSLRQGFYTQY
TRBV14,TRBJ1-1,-,ASSQDRTVSEAF
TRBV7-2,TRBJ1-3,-,ASSLSGGSGNTIY
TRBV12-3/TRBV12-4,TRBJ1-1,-,ASSLSQNTEAF
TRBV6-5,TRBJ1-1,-,ASSYSLRTEAF
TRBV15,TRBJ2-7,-,ATSRDSPPAALYEQY
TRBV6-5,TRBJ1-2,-,ASRSDRGHYGYT
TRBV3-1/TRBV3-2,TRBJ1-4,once,ASSRNGGGDGEKLF
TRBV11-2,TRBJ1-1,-,ASSLVGHVNTEAF
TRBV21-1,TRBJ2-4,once,ASIEYAQAKNIQY
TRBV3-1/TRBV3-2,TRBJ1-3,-,ASSSPRGGEGNTIY
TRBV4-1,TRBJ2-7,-,ASSQVQVIGYEQY
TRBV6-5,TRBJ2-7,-,ASSSQEGPYEQY
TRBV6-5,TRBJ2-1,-,ASSYPDREQF
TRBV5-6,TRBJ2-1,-,ASSFGTGGSYNEQF
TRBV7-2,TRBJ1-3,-,ASSLSRGAGNTIY
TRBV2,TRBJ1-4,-,ASRVLVKLF
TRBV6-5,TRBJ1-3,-,ASSYSAGAGNTIY
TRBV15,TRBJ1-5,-,ATSRGGQGAQPQH
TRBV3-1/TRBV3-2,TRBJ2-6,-,ASSQAYSGANVLT
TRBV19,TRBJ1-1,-,ASSPVTSMNTEAF
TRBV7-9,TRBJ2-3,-,ASSLSLPGGSTDTQY
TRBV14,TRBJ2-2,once,ASSLWTGPNTGELF
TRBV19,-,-,ASRGTGELF
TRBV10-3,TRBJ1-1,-,AISDLTFFRDKNTEAF
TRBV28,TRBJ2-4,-,ASSQNPLVTGVY
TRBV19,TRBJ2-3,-,ATRDTSRTDTQY
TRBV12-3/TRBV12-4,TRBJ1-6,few,ATGRQGSPLH
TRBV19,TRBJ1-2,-,ASSRGPAIFYGYT
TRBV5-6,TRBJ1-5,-,ASSLAALRGQPQH
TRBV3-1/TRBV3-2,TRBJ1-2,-,ASSPPGRNGYT
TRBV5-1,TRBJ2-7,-,ASSAGTGGFEQY
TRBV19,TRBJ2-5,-,ASSELRSGGETQY